The rows below give T cell receptor beta chains drawn from one sample of a study of T cell repertoires in cytomegalovirus infection. What these receptors recognize is not known. TCRdb re-called the reads through MiXCR, storing one row per CDR3 protein. The sample has 100,000 to 150,000 distinct CDR3 sequences, 30% to 40% seen once. Sequenced material: CD8+ T cells from cultured PBMCs, taken from culture after CMV antigen stimulation. The source of these receptors is a human donor in good health (CMV status not recorded). Some clones in this sample may be carry-over from other donors' samples. The CDR3 runs from the conserved cysteine through the conserved F or W. A D gene is named only where the DNA matches it firmly. Size tells how often a clone was seen (once, few, many) or the class of an expanded clone, and some rows leave it out.

size | J | D | V | CDR3 | DNA
. | TRBJ2-1 | . | TRBV12-3/TRBV12-4 | CASSLNRNEQFF | TGTGCCAGCAGTTTGAATCGCAATGAGCAGTTCTTC
few | TRBJ1-1 | TRBD1 | TRBV7-2 | CASSLAQGVDTEAFF | TGTGCCAGCAGCTTAGCTCAGGGGGTAGACACTGAAGCTTTCTTT
many | TRBJ2-1 | . | TRBV11-2 | CASSLRWQGKRSYNEQFF | TGTGCCAGCAGCCTACGTTGGCAGGGGAAACGCTCCTACAATGAGCAGTTCTTC
. | TRBJ2-7 | . | TRBV12-3/TRBV12-4 | CASSLTDHYEQYF | TGTGCCAGCAGTTTAACAGATCACTACGAGCAGTACTTC
. | TRBJ1-2 | . | TRBV19 | CATKTANYGYTF | TGTGCCACCAAGACAGCTAACTATGGCTACACCTTC
. | TRBJ2-7 | TRBD1 | TRBV5-6 | CASSLGTGYDYEQYF | TGTGCCAGCAGCTTGGGGACAGGGTACGACTACGAGCAGTACTTC
few | TRBJ1-1 | . | TRBV10-3 | CAIGDLNTEAFF | TGTGCCATCGGGGACCTGAACACTGAAGCTTTCTTT
. | TRBJ1-6 | . | TRBV6-6 | CASRPTQGRGTPLHF | TGTGCCAGCAGACCTACACAGGGCCGGGGGACACCCCTCCACTTT
few | TRBJ1-2 | TRBD1 | TRBV6-2/TRBV6-3 | CASSETGALTANYGYTF | TGTGCCAGCAGCGAGACAGGGGCACTGACAGCTAACTATGGCTACACCTTC
. | TRBJ2-7 | . | TRBV5-6 | CASSRGTYPYEQYF | TGTGCCAGCAGCAGGGGGACATATCCCTACGAGCAGTACTTC
few | TRBJ1-2 | . | TRBV19 | CASSIAGLYANYGYTF | TGTGCCAGTAGTATAGCAGGGCTCTACGCGAACTATGGCTACACCTTC
. | TRBJ1-1 | . | TRBV19 | CASSYEGTPDTEAFF | TGTGCCAGTAGTTACGAGGGGACTCCGGACACTGAAGCTTTCTTT
. | TRBJ2-3 | TRBD2 | TRBV9 | CASSPPRGGNTDTQYF | TGTGCCAGCAGCCCCCCCCGCGGGGGGAACACAGATACGCAGTATTTT
. | TRBJ2-5 | TRBD1 | TRBV12-3/TRBV12-4 | CASSTGAGETQYF | TGTGCCAGCAGCACAGGGGCAGGGGAGACCCAGTACTTC
. | TRBJ2-1 | TRBD2 | TRBV4-1 | CASSQVGTSGDYNEQFF | TGCGCCAGCAGCCAAGTAGGGACTAGCGGGGACTACAATGAGCAGTTCTTC
. | TRBJ2-1 | TRBD1 | TRBV19 | CASSGTGALNEQFF | TGTGCCAGTAGCGGGACAGGGGCCCTCAATGAGCAGTTCTTC
. | TRBJ1-1 | . | TRBV20-1 | CSARDRGRNTEAFF | TGCAGTGCTAGAGATCGTGGCAGGAACACTGAAGCTTTCTTT
. | TRBJ1-3 | . | TRBV5-1 | CASSTGQGSGNTIYF | TGCGCCAGCAGCACGGGCCAGGGCTCTGGAAACACCATATATTTT
. | TRBJ2-3 | TRBD1 | TRBV5-5 | CASSLARDRSDTQYF | TGTGCCAGCAGCTTGGCCCGGGACAGATCAGATACGCAGTATTTT
. | TRBJ1-1 | . | TRBV20-1 | CSAEQVKSFEYTEAFF | TGCAGTGCTGAACAGGTTAAGTCGTTCGAGTACACTGAAGCTTTCTTT
. | TRBJ1-1 | . | TRBV29-1 | CSVDRRNTEAFF | TGCAGCGTTGATCGGAGGAACACTGAAGCTTTCTTT
. | TRBJ1-4 | . | TRBV7-2 | CASSLSWGSSEKLLF | TGTGCCAGCAGCTTATCATGGGGGTCTAGTGAAAAACTGCTTTTT
. | TRBJ1-1 | . | TRBV7-4 | CASSSLDAGFF | TGTGCCAGCAGCTCACTTGATGCGGGTTTCTTT
few | TRBJ2-7 | . | TRBV6-6 | CASSYAPYEQYF | TGTGCCAGCAGTTACGCCCCATACGAGCAGTACTTC
. | TRBJ1-2 | TRBD1 | TRBV12-3/TRBV12-4 | CASSLTYRRTGGVGYGYTF | TGTGCCAGCAGCCTCACTTATCGAAGGACAGGGGGCGTAGGCTATGGCTACACCTTC
. | TRBJ1-5 | . | TRBV27 | CASSLSSGRQPQHF | TGTGCCAGCAGTTTAAGTTCGGGGCGTCAGCCCCAGCATTTT
. | TRBJ2-7 | TRBD1 | TRBV7-9 | CASSWPGQGAYEQYF | TGTGCCAGCAGCTGGCCGGGACAGGGGGCTTACGAGCAGTACTTC
few | TRBJ2-7 | TRBD1 | TRBV7-8 | CASSSGRTGAYEQYF | TGTGCCAGCAGCTCCGGCCGGACAGGGGCCTACGAGCAGTACTTC
. | TRBJ2-1 | . | TRBV6-2/TRBV6-3 | CASSFISLATGEQFF | TGTGCCAGCAGTTTCATTTCCCTAGCGACTGGTGAGCAGTTCTTC
few | TRBJ2-1 | . | TRBV6-5 | CASIPYRGGNEQFF | TGTGCCAGCATCCCCTACAGGGGAGGAAATGAGCAGTTCTTC
. | TRBJ1-1 | . | TRBV3-1 | CASSLEAPNTEAFF | TGTGCCAGCAGCCTTGAGGCGCCGAACACTGAAGCTTTCTTT
many | TRBJ1-1 | . | TRBV7-2 | CASSLEGLGGQNTEAFF | TGTGCCAGCAGCTTAGAGGGGCTCGGGGGCCAGAACACTGAAGCTTTCTTT
few | TRBJ1-4 | . | TRBV4-1 | CASSQGIVRGNEKLFF | TGCGCCAGCAGCCAAGGGATTGTACGTGGGAATGAAAAACTGTTTTTT
. | TRBJ1-5 | . | TRBV5-1 | CASSLFGETGQPQHF | TGCGCCAGCAGCTTGTTCGGGGAGACCGGGCAGCCCCAGCATTTT
. | TRBJ2-1 | TRBD2 | TRBV6-1 | CASSDGGGGNEQFF | TGTGCCAGCAGTGATGGGGGGGGGGGCAATGAGCAGTTCTTC
. | TRBJ1-2 | . | TRBV20-1 | CSAQRGREIYGYTF | TGCAGTGCTCAAAGGGGCAGGGAGATCTATGGCTACACCTTC
few | TRBJ1-1 | . | TRBV2 | CASRIGITALEFEAFF | TGTGCCAGCAGAATAGGGATCACAGCTTTAGAGTTTGAAGCTTTCTTT
. | TRBJ2-1 | . | TRBV6-4 | CASSETAYNEQFF | TGTGCCAGCAGTGAGACAGCCTACAATGAGCAGTTCTTC
. | TRBJ1-3 | TRBD1 | TRBV9 | CASSAGQSSGNTIYF | TGTGCCAGCAGCGCGGGACAGAGCTCTGGAAACACCATATATTTT
. | TRBJ1-6 | . | TRBV6-1 | CASSEAGLSPLHF | TGTGCCAGCAGTGAAGCGGGGTTGTCACCCCTCCACTTT
. | TRBJ1-1 | . | TRBV5-6 | CASSLGGVSTEAFF | TGTGCCAGCAGCTTGGGAGGGGTTTCGACTGAAGCTTTCTTT
few | TRBJ1-2 | . | TRBV28 | CASSPYVWGSTF | TGTGCCAGCAGCCCATACGTGTGGGGGAGCACCTTC
. | TRBJ1-6 | . | TRBV3-1 | CASSQELSYNSPLHF | TGTGCCAGCAGCCAAGAACTCTCCTATAATTCACCCCTCCACTTT
few | TRBJ2-2 | . | TRBV4-3 | CASSQDQNTGELFF | TGCGCCAGCAGCCAAGACCAGAACACCGGGGAGCTGTTTTTT
few | TRBJ1-4 | . | TRBV12-3/TRBV12-4 | CASTIAGAEELFF | TGTGCCAGCACCATCGCCGGGGCCGAAGAACTGTTTTTT
few | TRBJ2-7 | . | TRBV7-8 | CASSLDYEQYF | TGTGCCAGCAGTTTGGACTACGAGCAGTACTTC
few | TRBJ2-7 | . | TRBV5-1 | CASSLGIEQYF | TGCGCCAGCAGCTTGGGTATCGAGCAGTACTTC
many | TRBJ2-7 | . | TRBV4-1 | CASSQDSAGTGYEQYF | TGCGCCAGCAGCCAAGATTCGGCAGGGACGGGTTACGAGCAGTACTTC
many | TRBJ2-1 | TRBD2 | TRBV7-2 | CASSLYPGLAGGHEQFF | TGTGCCAGCAGCTTATACCCGGGACTAGCGGGGGGGCACGAGCAGTTCTTC
few | TRBJ2-7 | . | TRBV11-2 | CASSFGVRGSGEQYF | TGTGCCAGCAGCTTTGGTGTTCGGGGTTCAGGGGAGCAGTACTTC
. | TRBJ1-1 | . | TRBV12-3/TRBV12-4 | CASSLQAGNTEAFF | TGTGCCAGCAGTTTACAGGCCGGGAACACTGAAGCTTTCTTT
many | TRBJ1-1 | . | TRBV7-2 | CASSLWAAEAFF | TGTGCCAGCAGCTTGTGGGCGGCTGAAGCTTTCTTT
. | TRBJ1-4 | . | TRBV2 | CASKGRRWLFF | TGTGCCAGCAAGGGGCGACGATGGCTGTTTTTT
. | TRBJ1-5 | TRBD1 | TRBV6-2/TRBV6-3 | CASSYAGGNQPQHF | TGTGCCAGCAGTTACGCAGGGGGGAATCAGCCCCAGCATTTT